The 24 T cell receptor beta chains presented below share a single source sample, sequenced in a study of graft-versus-host responses after intestinal transplantation (dated by TCRdb to the early 2020s). Library preparation was by the immunoSEQ multiplex PCR assay. Held by TCRdb, this immuneACCESS table contains in-frame sequences only and omits some clones. Under half of the omission traces to an unresolved V gene where checked; the cause of the rest is unknown. The table for this sample lists about 85,000 clones; 75% to 95% of them were counted only once. Clones ranked in the top ten supply 7.6% of the sample. The meaning of the sample's time point label: cells obtained before transplantation from donor or recipient. Their antigens remain unidentified. Sequenced here: unstimulated CD8+ T cells sorted from spleen or lymph node cells, sampled before transplant. The source is a human donor who was the organ donor for an intestinal transplant.

The rearrangement links TRBV15 to TRBJ1-1; D may be TRBD1 (6 bases). Deletions cut 0 bases from V and 0 bases from J, with 11 bases between. Germline values: CDR1 LNHNV, CDR2 YYDKDF (reference sequence). This CDR3 has 16 residues. CDR3 protein: CATSRDADSMNTEAFF. The DNA for the CDR3 is TGTGCCACCAGCAGAGATGCGGACAGTATGAACACTGAAGCTTTCTTT.

The chain has TRBV29-1 and TRBJ1-3, with 7 nucleotides matching TRBD1. The CDR3 sequence is 13 residues long. Germline V gene lookup returns CDR1 SQVTM and CDR2 ANQGSEA. The V segment lost 7 bases and the J segment 4 bases; nucleotides outside the gene matches: 7. CDR3 in DNA: TGCAGCGGCCGCAGGGGGTCCGGAAACACCATATATTTT. This sequence encodes CSGRRGSGNTIYF.

This chain uses TRBV5-5 with TRBJ2-1; TRBD2 aligns across 8 bases. This CDR3 has 14 residues. V gave up 6 bases and J gave up 15 bases; unmatched junction bases: 17. The germline V gene encodes CDR1 SGHKS and CDR2 YYEKEE (reference sequence). The CDR3 DNA reads as TGTGCCAGCACTCGAGGTCGGCGGGGGGCCAGGGTGTTCTTC. It specifies CASTRGRRGARVFF.

CDR3 amino acids: CASSPRGYGYGYTF. CDR3 DNA sequence: TGTGCCAGCAGCCCTCGGGGGTACGGCTATGGCTACACCTTC. This chain joins TRBV9 and TRBJ1-2; D perhaps matches TRBD1 (5 bases). Germline CDR1 reads SGDLS; CDR2 reads YYNGEE. The V and J ends lost 4 bases and 4 bases respectively, with 14 bases between them. The CDR3 loop spans 14 amino acids.

The rearrangement joins TRBV7-6 to TRBJ2-3; possible D gene TRBD2, 6 bases. The CDR3 consists of 13 residues. CDR1 and CDR2 from the germline V gene are SGHVS and FNYEAQ. Trimming removed 1 base at V and 5 bases at J, with 7 bases between. The DNA for the CDR3 is TGTGCCAGCAGCTTAGGACTAGTAGATACGCAGTATTTT. Translation gives CASSLGLVDTQYF.

V and J are TRBV11-2 and TRBJ1-2; the match to TRBD1 covers 9 bases. The germline CDR1 and CDR2 sequences are SGHAT and FQNNGV. J gave up 6 bases and V 5 bases, and 7 bases lay outside the gene matches. This CDR3 spans 14 amino acids. The CDR3 loop reads CASSPQQGADGYTF. CDR3 DNA sequence: TGTGCCAGCAGCCCGCAACAGGGGGCGGATGGCTACACCTTC.

This rearrangement joins TRBV11-3 to TRBJ2-7; 12 nucleotides align to TRBD1. Germline CDR1 and CDR2: SGHNT and YENEEA. After removal of 5 bases from V and 7 bases from J, the junction contained 9 bases not matched to a gene. This CDR3 contains 15 residues. The CDR3 coding sequence is TGTGCCAGCAGCGCATGGGACAGGGGGCTGGGGGAGCAGTACTTC. It encodes CASSAWDRGLGEQYF.

V gene TRBV19 combines with J gene TRBJ1-2; tentatively, D is TRBD1 (5 bases). From germline, CDR1 is LNHDA and CDR2 SQIVND (reference sequence). This CDR3 spans 12 amino acids. Trimming removed 8 bases from V and 4 bases from J, with 11 bases in between. The CDR3 here is CASADGGYGYTF. CDR3 coding DNA: TGTGCCAGTGCAGATGGGGGCTATGGCTACACCTTC. Together with reference TRBV19 and TRBJ1-2, the CDR3 gives the full variable domain: DGGITQSPKYLFRKEGQNVTLSCEQNLNHDAMYWYRQDPGQGLRLIYYSQIVNDFQKGDIAEGYSVSREKKESFPLTVTSAQKNPTAFYLCASADGGYGYTFGSGTRLTVV.

This clone appeared once. The chain recombines TRBV7-3 with TRBJ2-3; D is possibly TRBD1 or TRBD2 (6 bases each). Per the germline V gene, CDR1 is SGHTA and CDR2 is FQGTGA. V dropped 1 base and J dropped 3 bases, with 11 bases sitting between them. The CDR3 sequence is 15 residues long. The CDR3 DNA reads TGTGCCAGCAGCTTAAGGGGGGCTAGAACAGATACGCAGTATTTT. Its protein product is CASSLRGARTDTQYF.

V is TRBV10-3 and J is TRBJ2-7; 8 bases match TRBD2. Trimming at V came to 3 bases and at J to 2 bases, leaving 6 bases not matched to a gene. The CDR3 covers 15 residues. Germline CDR1 reads ENHRY; CDR2 reads SYGVKD. CDR3 bases: TGTGCCATCAGTGACTGGCTAGCGGGTCCCTACGAGCAGTACTTC. Translated: CAISDWLAGPYEQYF.

The gene calls are TRBV27 and TRBJ2-3, with 7 bases aligning to TRBD1. The germline V gene encodes CDR1 MNHEY and CDR2 SMNVEV (reference sequence). Losses at the gene ends were 5 bases for V and 7 bases for J; bases not matched to a gene: 6. The CDR3 contains 13 residues. The CDR3 nucleotides read TGTGCCAGCAGTACCAACAGGGGTAATACGCAGTATTTT. Protein sequence: CASSTNRGNTQYF.

This rearrangement joins TRBV5-4 to TRBJ1-1; D might be TRBD1 (6 bases). Germline loops: CDR1 SGHNT, CDR2 YYREEE (reference sequence). V was trimmed by 1 base and J by 5 bases, leaving 9 bases between them. This CDR3 is built from 13 residues. CDR3 DNA: TGTGCCAGCAGCTTGACAGGGTCGACTGAAGCTTTCTTT. Its translation: CASSLTGSTEAFF.

The chain recombines TRBV7-2 with TRBJ2-1; no reliable D call. This CDR3 has 15 amino acids. Trimming removed 0 bases at V and 0 bases at J, with 6 bases between. Germline CDR1 reads SGHTA; CDR2 reads FQGNSA. This CDR3 reads CASSLAQSSYNEQFF. In nucleotides, the CDR3 is TGTGCCAGCAGCTTAGCGCAAAGCTCCTACAATGAGCAGTTCTTC. Combining the CDR3 with reference TRBV7-2 and TRBJ2-1 gives the whole variable domain GAGVSQSPSNKVTEKGKDVELRCDPISGHTALYWYRQSLGQGLEFLIYFQGNSAPDKSGLPSDRFSAERTGGSVSTLTIQRTQQEDSAVYLCASSLAQSSYNEQFFGPGTRLTVL.

J is TRBJ1-2 and V is TRBV4-1; D might be TRBD1 (5 bases). From germline, CDR1 is MGHRA and CDR2 YSYEKL. V was trimmed by 0 bases and J by 2 bases, leaving 16 bases between them. This CDR3 region has 17 residues. The CDR3 spells CASSQEAKGWGNYGYTF. The CDR3 region has the DNA TGCGCCAGCAGCCAAGAAGCGAAGGGTTGGGGGAACTATGGCTACACCTTC.

The chain links TRBV7-9 to TRBJ1-3; D gene unclear. Trimming stripped 5 bases from V and 0 bases from J, with 11 bases between. The CDR3 has 15 residues. Germline CDR1 reads SEHNR; CDR2 reads FQNEAQ (reference sequence). The CDR3 DNA sequence: TGTGCCAGCAGCCGCGGGTGCTACTCTGGAAACACCATATATTTT. This translates into CASSRGCYSGNTIYF.

The J gene is TRBJ2-2, the V gene TRBV4-2; possibly TRBD1 for D (6 bases). V lost 6 bases and J lost 5, with 7 bases in between. Germline CDR1 is LGHNA and CDR2 is YNFKEQ. The CDR3 spans 12 residues. CDR3 nucleotide sequence: TGTGCCAGCAGTCAGGGGACCGGGGAGCTGTTTTTT. Residues: CASSQGTGELFF.

V usage is TRBV7-9 and J usage is TRBJ2-1; weak D call: TRBD1 (6 bases). Trimming pared 1 base from V and 7 bases from J, leaving 14 bases between. Germline CDR1 reads SEHNR; CDR2 reads FQNEAQ (reference sequence). The length of the CDR3 is 15 residues. CDR3 DNA: TGTGCCAGCAGCTTAGTACAGGGTTTTGGGAATGAGCAGTTCTTC. It translates to CASSLVQGFGNEQFF.

This clone has only one observation. This chain links TRBV5-1 with TRBJ2-7, with no clear D. The ends were cut back, 0 bases at V and 4 bases at J, with 8 bases in the middle. The V gene's germline CDR1 is SGHRS and CDR2 YFSETQ. The CDR3 sequence is 13 residues long. The CDR3 region is CASSLEQTYEQYF. The CDR3 coding sequence is TGCGCCAGCAGCTTGGAACAGACTTACGAGCAGTACTTC. The full variable domain, its missing parts supplied by reference TRBV5-1 and TRBJ2-7, is KAGVTQTPRYLIKTRGQQVTLSCSPISGHRSVSWYQQTPGQGLQFLFEYFSETQRNKGNFPGRFSGRQFSNSRSEMNVSTLELGDSALYLCASSLEQTYEQYFGPGTRLTVT.

This sequence joins TRBV10-3 and TRBJ1-4, with 9 bases fitting TRBD1. CDR3 length: 16 residues. The junction had 8 bases not matched to a gene; V was cut back by 3 bases and J by 6 bases. Germline V lookup: CDR1 ENHRY, CDR2 SYGVKD. CDR3 nucleotides: TGTGCCATCAGTGATAGAATGACAGGGGGTTATGAAAAACTGTTTTTT. Amino acids: CAISDRMTGGYEKLFF.

The table lists this clone with a count of one. As DNA, the CDR3 is TGTGCCAGCAGCATGACAGGGGGCTACAATGAGCAGTTCTTC. Its protein product is CASSMTGGYNEQFF. The chain combines TRBV7-2 with TRBJ2-1; 9 nucleotides agree with TRBD1. The CDR3 totals 14 residues. Germline CDR1 and CDR2: SGHTA and FQGNSA. J lost 3 bases, V lost 5 bases, and 2 bases had no gene match.

The chain is built from TRBV30 and TRBJ2-3; no firm D call. CDR1 and CDR2 from the germline V gene are GTSNPN and SVGIG (reference sequence). This CDR3 comprises 15 residues. With 2 bases removed from V and 0 bases from J, the gap between germline ends came to 12 bases. The CDR3 region has the DNA TGTGCCTGGAGTCGGGCAGCCTCTAGCACAGATACGCAGTATTTT. Amino acid sequence: CAWSRAASSTDTQYF.

The gene calls are TRBV27 and TRBJ2-1; D may match TRBD1 or TRBD2 (5 bases each). CDR1 and CDR2 (germline): MNHEY, SMNVEV (reference sequence). Trimming removed 3 bases at V and 7 bases at J, with 16 bases between. This CDR3 has 15 residues. The CDR3 spells CASSFGTRALNEQFF. CDR3 coding DNA: TGTGCCAGCAGTTTTGGGACCCGGGCATTGAATGAGCAGTTCTTC.

About this clone itself: A far larger clone is off by one base, so a read error is likely. V gene TRBV6-1 combines with J gene TRBJ1-1, with D perhaps TRBD1 (5 bases). The germline CDR1 and CDR2 sequences are MNHNS and SASEGT. V was clipped by 6 bases and J by 0 bases, with 8 bases between them. There are 13 residues in the CDR3. The CDR3 DNA reads as TGTGCCAGCAGCGGACACATGAACACTGAAGCTTTCTTT. This gives the protein CASSGHMNTEAFF.

The chain uses TRBV27 and TRBJ2-3; D gene ambiguous. This CDR3 has 13 amino acids. Trimming stripped 8 bases from V and 0 bases from J, with 9 bases between. Germline CDR1 reads MNHEY; CDR2 reads SMNVEV (reference sequence). In DNA, the CDR3 is TGTGCCAGCTTGCAGCTAAGCACAGATACGCAGTATTTT. Protein product: CASLQLSTDTQYF.